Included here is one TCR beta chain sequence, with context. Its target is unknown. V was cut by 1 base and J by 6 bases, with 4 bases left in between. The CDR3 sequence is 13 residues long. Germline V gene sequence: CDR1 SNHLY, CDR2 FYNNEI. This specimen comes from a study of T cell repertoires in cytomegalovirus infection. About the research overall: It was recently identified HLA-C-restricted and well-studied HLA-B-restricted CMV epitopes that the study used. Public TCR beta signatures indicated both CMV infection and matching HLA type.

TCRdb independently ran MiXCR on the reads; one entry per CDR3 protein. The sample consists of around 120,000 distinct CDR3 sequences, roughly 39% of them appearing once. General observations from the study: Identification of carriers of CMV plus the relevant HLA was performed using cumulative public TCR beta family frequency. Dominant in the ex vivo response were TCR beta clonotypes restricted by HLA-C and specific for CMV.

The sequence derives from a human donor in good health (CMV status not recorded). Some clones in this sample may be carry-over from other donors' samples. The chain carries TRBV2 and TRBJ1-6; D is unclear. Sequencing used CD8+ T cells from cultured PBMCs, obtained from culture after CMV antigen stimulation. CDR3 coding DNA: TGTGCCAGCAGTGAAGTTGTTAATTCACCCCTCCACTTT. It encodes CASSEVVNSPLHF.